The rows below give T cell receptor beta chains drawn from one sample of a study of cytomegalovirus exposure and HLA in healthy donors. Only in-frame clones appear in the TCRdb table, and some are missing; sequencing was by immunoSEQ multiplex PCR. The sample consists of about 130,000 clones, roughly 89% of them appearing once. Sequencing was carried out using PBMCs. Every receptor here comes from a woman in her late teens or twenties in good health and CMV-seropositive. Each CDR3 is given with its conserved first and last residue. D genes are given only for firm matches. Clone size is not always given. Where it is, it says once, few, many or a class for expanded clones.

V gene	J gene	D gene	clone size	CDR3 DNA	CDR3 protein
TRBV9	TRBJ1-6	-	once	TGTGCCAGCAGCGTAGATGGTAGCCGCAATTCACCCCTCCACTTT	CASSVDGSRNSPLHF
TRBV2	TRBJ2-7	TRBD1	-	TGTGCCAGCAGTGGGACCGGGACAGGGGCCTACGAGCAGTACTTC	CASSGTGTGAYEQYF
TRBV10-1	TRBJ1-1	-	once	TGCGCCAGCTCCCCGGGGGGGCGCGGAGGCACTGAAGCTTTCTTT	CASSPGGRGGTEAFF
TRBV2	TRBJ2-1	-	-	TGTGCCAGCAGCCTTTTGCAGTCCAATGAGCAGTTCTTC	CASSLLQSNEQFF
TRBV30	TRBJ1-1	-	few	TGTGCCTGGAGTGTACTGGGGGGGACTGAAGCTTTCTTT	CAWSVLGGTEAFF
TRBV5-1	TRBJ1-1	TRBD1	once	TGCGCCAGCAGCTTGGGCGGGACAGTCACTGAAGCTTTCTTT	CASSLGGTVTEAFF
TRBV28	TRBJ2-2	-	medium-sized	TGTGCCAGCAGTTTCGTAGAACCTACCGGGGAGCTGTTTTTT	CASSFVEPTGELFF
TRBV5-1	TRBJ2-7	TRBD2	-	TGCGCCAGCAGCTCCCCCCCTAGCGGGGGAGCTTACGAGCAGTACTTC	CASSSPPSGGAYEQYF
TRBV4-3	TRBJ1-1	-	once	TGCGCCAGCAGCCAAGATACCCGCGGGGGCACAGAAGCTTTCTTT	CASSQDTRGGTEAFF
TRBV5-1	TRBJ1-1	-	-	TGCGCCAGCAGCCAACCGGGACACATGAACACTGAAGCTTTCTTT	CASSQPGHMNTEAFF
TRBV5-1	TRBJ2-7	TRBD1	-	TGCGCCAGCAGCTCTCCGGGACAGGGTGCCGAGCAGTACTTC	CASSSPGQGAEQYF
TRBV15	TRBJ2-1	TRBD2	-	TGTGCCACCAGCAGAGACCGCGGGGGAGCAAACAATGAGCAGTTCTTC	CATSRDRGGANNEQFF
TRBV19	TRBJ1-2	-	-	TGTGCCAGTAGTTTAACAGGGCTTTACTATGGCTACACCTTC	CASSLTGLYYGYTF
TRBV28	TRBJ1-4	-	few	TGTGCCAGCAGTACGAGGGGGATCAATGAAAAACTGTTTTTT	CASSTRGINEKLFF
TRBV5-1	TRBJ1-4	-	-	TGCGCCAGCAGCCCTGGGTCGGGGGTCGGGGAAAAACTGTTTTTT	CASSPGSGVGEKLFF
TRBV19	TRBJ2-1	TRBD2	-	TGTGCCAGTAGTATCGGACTAGCGGTCTACAATGAGCAGTTCTTC	CASSIGLAVYNEQFF
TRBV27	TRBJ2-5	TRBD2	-	TGTGCCAGCCGGTTAGCGGGGGGGCAAGAGACCCAGTACTTC	CASRLAGGQETQYF
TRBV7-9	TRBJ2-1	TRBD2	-	TGTGCCAGCAGCTTAACTCTGACTAGCGGGGGGGCTTCCTACAATGAGCAGTTCTTC	CASSLTLTSGGASYNEQFF
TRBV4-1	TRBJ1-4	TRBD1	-	TGCGCCAGCAGCCGAGGACAGGGCACTAATGAAAAACTGTTTTTT	CASSRGQGTNEKLFF
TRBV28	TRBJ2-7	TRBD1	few	TGTGCCAGCAGTTTAAATTTGGGGACAGGGACCTACGAGCAGTACTTC	CASSLNLGTGTYEQYF
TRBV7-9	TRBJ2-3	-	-	TGTGCCAGCAGCCCCTCTAGTGGGTGGGATACGCAGTATTTT	CASSPSSGWDTQYF
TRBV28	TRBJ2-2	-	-	TGTGCCAGCAGTGGGGCCCTGAACACCGGGGAGCTGTTTTTT	CASSGALNTGELFF
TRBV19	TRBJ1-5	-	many	TGTGCCAGTAGTATATCAGGGGTCGGGCATCAGCCCCAGCATTTT	CASSISGVGHQPQHF
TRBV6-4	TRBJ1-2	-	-	TGTGCCAGCAGTGACAGGGGAACCGGCTACACCTTC	CASSDRGTGYTF
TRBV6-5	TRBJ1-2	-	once	TGTGCCAGCAGCTGGGGAGGGTCCGCCGGAAGGGACTACACCTTC	CASSWGGSAGRDYTF
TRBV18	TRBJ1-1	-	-	TGTGCCAGCTCACCGGAGCTGCGGGGGTTCACTGAAGCTTTCTTT	CASSPELRGFTEAFF
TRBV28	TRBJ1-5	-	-	TGTGCCAGCAGTTTTGACAGGCGAGATCAGCCCCAGCATTTT	CASSFDRRDQPQHF